A selection of T cell receptor beta chains follows, all from one sample in a study of beta chain features in type 1 diabetes. The protocol was immunoSEQ multiplex PCR, while the TCRdb copy is restricted to in-frame clones and leaves out a portion. The sample lists 250,000 to 300,000 clones, approximately 8.1% occurring once. Sequenced sample: central memory CD4+ T cells from blood. These receptor sequences come from a woman under 30 in good health. Each CDR3 is given with its conserved first and last residue. A D gene is named only where the DNA matches it firmly. Only some rows state a clone size, as once, few, many or a class for expanded clones.

>NA|few|TRBJ2-5|TRBV6-5
TGTGCCAGCAGTCGGACCGTACAAGAGACCCAGTACTTC
CASSRTVQETQYF
>NA|NA|TRBJ2-2|TRBV4-3
TGCGCCAGCAGCCAAGGTACCGGCTCCGGGGAGCTGTTTTTT
CASSQGTGSGELFF
>TRBD1|few|TRBJ1-2|TRBV7-3
TGTGCCAGCAGCCAGAACCCTGGACAGGGGGATGGCTACACCTTC
CASSQNPGQGDGYTF
>NA|few|TRBJ2-6|TRBV7-8
TGTGCCAGCACTATCGACGGTGCTGGCCTCTCTGGGGCCAACGTCCTGACTTTC
CASTIDGAGLSGANVLTF
>TRBD1|few|TRBJ1-2|TRBV6-5
TGTGCCAGCAGGTCAGGGGGCGGCGGCTACACCTTC
CASRSGGGGYTF
>NA|NA|TRBJ2-1|TRBV7-2
TGTGCCAGCAGCTCCCCCGGTCTCCCAGCCGCCAGAGTCTTC
CASSSPGLPAARVF
>NA|NA|TRBJ2-1|TRBV29-1
TGCAGCGCCGACCTCGGGGTTCGGAACAATGAGCAGTTCTTC
CSADLGVRNNEQFF
>NA|many|TRBJ1-2|TRBV5-6
TGTGCCAGCCGGGTAAATCACTATGGCTACACCTTC
CASRVNHYGYTF
>TRBD1|few|TRBJ2-1|TRBV5-1
TGCGCCAGCAGCTTGGCTGGACAGGGGGCAGGGGAGCAGTTCTTC
CASSLAGQGAGEQFF
>NA|NA|TRBJ1-2|TRBV27
TGTGCCAGCAGTTCCGTCGCTAACTATGGCTACACCTTC
CASSSVANYGYTF